These T cell receptor beta chains were read from a single sample in a study of blood T cell repertoires in COVID-19. Method: immunoSEQ multiplex PCR; TCRdb's copy keeps in-frame clones and lacks some. Of about 250,000 clones in the sample, roughly 82% were seen once. Input material: peripheral blood. These receptors came from a woman aged 80 or over with COVID-19, enrolled during active disease. CDR3s include the opening cysteine and the closing phenylalanine or tryptophan. D genes are given only for firm matches. Clone size is stated in some rows and not others, as once, few, many or a class when expanded.

length: 14
D: TRBD1
size: -
J: TRBJ1-4
V: TRBV19
DNA: TGTGCCAGTAGAGACAGGGTAACTAATGAAAAACTGTTTTTT
CDR3: CASRDRVTNEKLFF

length: 12
D: -
size: -
J: TRBJ2-7
V: TRBV2
DNA: TGTGCCAGCAGATTCGGGACTCTCGAGCAGTACTTC
CDR3: CASRFGTLEQYF

length: 14
D: -
size: -
J: TRBJ1-5
V: TRBV2
DNA: TGTGCCAGCAGATCAACAGGGAACAATCAGCCCCAGCATTTT
CDR3: CASRSTGNNQPQHF

length: 15
D: TRBD1
size: -
J: TRBJ2-3
V: TRBV5-6
DNA: TGTGCCAGCAGCCGTCGACAGGGGAGCACAGATACGCAGTATTTT
CDR3: CASSRRQGSTDTQYF

length: 11
D: -
size: once
J: TRBJ1-1
V: TRBV29-1
DNA: TGCAGCTCCAGGGTGAGGACTGAAGCTTTCTTT
CDR3: CSSRVRTEAFF

length: 14
D: TRBD1
size: -
J: TRBJ1-1
V: TRBV10-1
DNA: TGCGCCAGCAGCCTCGGGACAGGGAACACTGAAGCTTTCTTT
CDR3: CASSLGTGNTEAFF

length: 14
D: -
size: -
J: TRBJ2-7
V: TRBV5-1
DNA: TGCGCCAGCAGCTTGGTGACAGTCTCCTACGAGCAGTACTTC
CDR3: CASSLVTVSYEQYF

length: 16
D: -
size: -
J: TRBJ2-4
V: TRBV3-1/TRBV3-2
DNA: TGTGCCAGCAGCCTCGGTGGAGTATTTAACAAAAACATTCAGTACTTC
CDR3: CASSLGGVFNKNIQYF

length: 14
D: -
size: -
J: TRBJ1-1
V: TRBV14
DNA: TGTGCCAGCAGCGGCAGGGGTTTTACGACTGAAGCTTTCTTT
CDR3: CASSGRGFTTEAFF

length: 13
D: -
size: -
J: TRBJ1-2
V: TRBV27
DNA: TGTGCCACCCGAGGGTATTCTAACTATGGCTACACCTTC
CDR3: CATRGYSNYGYTF

length: 12
D: -
size: -
J: TRBJ1-6
V: TRBV28
DNA: TGTGCCAGCAGTTTGGGAGTTTCACCCCTCCACTTT
CDR3: CASSLGVSPLHF

length: 14
D: -
size: -
J: TRBJ1-2
V: TRBV5-4
DNA: TGTGCCAGCAGCTTGGGATCCCGCGGCGAAGGCTACACCTTC
CDR3: CASSLGSRGEGYTF

length: 16
D: -
size: -
J: TRBJ1-6
V: TRBV6-5
DNA: TGTGCCAGCAGTTACTCGGGGAGGGCGAATAATTCACCCCTCCACTTT
CDR3: CASSYSGRANNSPLHF

length: 14
D: -
size: -
J: TRBJ1-5
V: TRBV28
DNA: TGTGCCAGCAGGTTCGGACAGATTATTCAGCCCCAGCATTTT
CDR3: CASRFGQIIQPQHF

length: 13
D: -
size: few
J: TRBJ1-4
V: TRBV2
DNA: TGTGCCAGCCGTTGGGCCCCCAATGAAAAACTGTTTTTT
CDR3: CASRWAPNEKLFF

length: 16
D: -
size: -
J: TRBJ2-2
V: TRBV7-9
DNA: TGTGCCAGCACCCCTCTAGGGGCGATCGACACCGGGGAGCTGTTTTTT
CDR3: CASTPLGAIDTGELFF

length: 15
D: -
size: -
J: TRBJ1-1
V: TRBV5-1
DNA: TGCGCCAGCGCGGGGGGGGTCCCAGCGGACACTGAAGCTTTCTTT
CDR3: CASAGGVPADTEAFF

length: 16
D: TRBD1
size: once
J: TRBJ1-4
V: TRBV4-2
DNA: TGTGCCAGCAGCCAAGGCAAGACAGGGGGGGGTGAAAAACTGTTTTTT
CDR3: CASSQGKTGGGEKLFF

length: 12
D: -
size: -
J: TRBJ1-4
V: TRBV10-3
DNA: TGTGCCATCGGTCGTTCAGATGAAAAACTGTTTTTT
CDR3: CAIGRSDEKLFF

length: 15
D: TRBD2
size: -
J: TRBJ2-1
V: TRBV9
DNA: TGTGCCAGCAGCGTAGCGGCGGGGGGACACAATGAGCAGTTCTTC
CDR3: CASSVAAGGHNEQFF

length: 15
D: -
size: few
J: TRBJ1-3
V: TRBV28
DNA: TGTGCCAGCAGTGGACGGGGTCGCGGAGCAAACACCATATATTTT
CDR3: CASSGRGRGANTIYF

length: 13
D: -
size: -
J: TRBJ1-1
V: TRBV12-3/TRBV12-4
DNA: TGTGCCAACTCCAAAGTGGCGGGGGGTGAAGCTTTCTTT
CDR3: CANSKVAGGEAFF

length: 16
D: -
size: -
J: TRBJ1-4
V: TRBV6-2/TRBV6-3
DNA: TGTGCCAGCAGTTCCCACTTGATCGAGGCTAATGAAAAACTGTTTTTT
CDR3: CASSSHLIEANEKLFF

length: 12
D: TRBD1
size: few
J: TRBJ2-1
V: TRBV12-3/TRBV12-4
DNA: TGTGCCAGCACCAGTCACAGGGGTGAGCAGTTCTTC
CDR3: CASTSHRGEQFF

length: 17
D: TRBD1
size: -
J: TRBJ2-4
V: TRBV7-2
DNA: TGTGCCAGCAGCTTAGCGCAGGGACAGTTAGCCAAAAACATTCAGTACTTC
CDR3: CASSLAQGQLAKNIQYF

length: 13
D: TRBD1
size: -
J: TRBJ1-5
V: TRBV6-2/TRBV6-3
DNA: TGTGCCAGCAGTCTACAGGGGACTCAGCCCCAGCATTTT
CDR3: CASSLQGTQPQHF

length: 14
D: -
size: -
J: TRBJ2-3
V: TRBV6-5
DNA: TGTGCCAGCAGTACAGGACGGCGGACAGATACGCAGTATTTT
CDR3: CASSTGRRTDTQYF